Listed here is a single TCR beta chain. Its antigen is as yet unknown. About 200 ng DNA, tens of thousands of T cell genomes, went into each sorted-subset replicate PCR. The protocol was immunoSEQ multiplex PCR, while the TCRdb copy is restricted to in-frame clones and leaves out a portion. The sample has 1.5 million to 2.5 million clones; about 95% are singletons. These data are taken from a study of shared clonotypes between healthy human individuals. The germline V gene encodes CDR1 SGHAT and CDR2 FQNNGV. The CDR3 consists of 13 residues. Trimming took 3 bases from V and 8 from J, leaving 8 bases between them. Points from the study as a whole: About 5% was the fraction of naive CD4 clonotypes found shared across four donors.

Terminally differentiated effector memory CD45RA+ cells were excluded from the naive CD8 cells, which were CD45RO-negative and positively selected for CCR7. The rearrangement uses TRBV11-2 and TRBJ1-6; D call uncertain. This TCR was sampled from a man aged 18 to 35 in good health. The specimen was naive CD8+ T cells sorted from blood. CDR3 loop: CASSLEPDSPLHF. For the CDR3, the DNA is TGTGCCAGCAGCTTGGAACCGGATTCACCCCTCCACTTT.